This T cell receptor (beta chain) was identified in a study of shared clonotypes between healthy human individuals. Overall study results and limits: Donors were few, which limited the genetic and exposure-history diversity represented.

The CDR3 has 12 residues. Per the germline V gene, CDR1 is SNHLY and CDR2 is FYNNEI. V was trimmed by 4 bases and J by 6 bases, leaving 8 bases between them. Per the original methods: Because ImmunoSEQ provided only junction sequences with no quality scores, the filtering differed. Profiling relied on immunoSEQ multiplex PCR, and the TCRdb table lists in-frame clones only, not all of them. V and J calls and clone size are as listed in that table; D and trimming were resolved from the DNA. The data show fewer than 3 million clones, 85% to 95% seen once. Note on this clone: Its target is not known. The same CDR3 arises from other DNA sequences in this sample as well.

The sample comprised naive CD4+ T cells from PBMCs. This sample's subset: CD45RA+ positively selected. The J gene is TRBJ2-3, the V gene TRBV2, with D perhaps TRBD2 (6 bases). This TCR was sampled from a man aged 18 to 30 in good health. Some clones in this sample may be carry-over from other donors' samples. The CDR3 coding sequence is TGTGCCAGCAGTGTGGAGGGGGATACGCAGTATTTT. This encodes CASSVEGDTQYF.